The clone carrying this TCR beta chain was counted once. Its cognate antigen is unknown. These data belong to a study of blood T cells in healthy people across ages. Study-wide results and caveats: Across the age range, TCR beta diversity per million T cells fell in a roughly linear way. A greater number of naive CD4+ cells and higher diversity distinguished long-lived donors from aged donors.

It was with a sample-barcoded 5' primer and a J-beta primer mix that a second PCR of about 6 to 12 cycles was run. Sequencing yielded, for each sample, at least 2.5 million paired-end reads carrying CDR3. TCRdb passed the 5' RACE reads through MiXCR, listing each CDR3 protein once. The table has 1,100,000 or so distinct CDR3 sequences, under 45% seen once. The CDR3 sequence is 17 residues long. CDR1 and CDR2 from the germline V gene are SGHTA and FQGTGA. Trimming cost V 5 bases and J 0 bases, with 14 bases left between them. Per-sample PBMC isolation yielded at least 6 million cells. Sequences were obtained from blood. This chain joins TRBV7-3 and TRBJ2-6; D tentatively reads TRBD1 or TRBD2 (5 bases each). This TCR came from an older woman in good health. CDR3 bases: TGTGCCAGCAGCACCCAGGGACGGGACTCTGGGGCCAACGTCCTGACTTTC. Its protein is CASSTQGRDSGANVLTF.